This entry concerns a single T cell receptor (beta chain). The antigen remains undetermined. TRB rearrangements were amplified by touch-down multiplex PCR with mixed TRB-A/B primers. Reprocessing the multiplex PCR reads, TCRdb reports a single entry for every CDR3 protein and omits DNA. The sample holds under 7,500 distinct CDR3 sequences. The sample belongs to a study of T cell clusters in autoimmune cytopenias. This CDR3 has 15 amino acids. CDR1 and CDR2 from the germline V gene are LNHDA and SQIVND (reference sequence). Study findings and constraints: Primary autoimmune cytopenia patients seemingly lacked the physiological T cell clusters found in healthy donors. The T cell clusters were defined only in silico, without experimental functional validation. No cluster-lack signature appeared between secondary cytopenia and chronic lymphocytic leukemia patients, apparently due to lymphoma masking.

TRB amplification used approximately 250 ng of peripheral blood genomic DNA. Sequencing was performed on peripheral blood. The receptor was derived from a human donor with an autoimmune cytopenia or autoimmune hepatitis (not recorded which). This chain connects TRBV19 to TRBJ1-1. CDR3 protein: CASSPDAGMNTEAFF. The full variable domain, completed using reference TRBV19 and TRBJ1-1, is DGGITQSPKYLFRKEGQNVTLSCEQNLNHDAMYWYRQDPGQGLRLIYYSQIVNDFQKGDIAEGYSVSREKKESFPLTVTSAQKNPTAFYLCASSPDAGMNTEAFFGQGTRLTVV.